These 2 T cell receptor beta chains came from one sample sequenced in a study of type 1 regulatory T cells. Their antigens are not known. MiXCR, applied by TCRdb to the reads, yields one record per CDR3 protein. The sample gives 60,000 to 80,000 distinct CDR3 sequences, 63% of which show up once; 7.6% is in the top ten. Sequencing was done on a sample of cultured T cells, either the whole culture or a sorted T cell fraction (not recorded which). Subset denoted: Tr1-enriched cell product generated in vitro against host alloantigens. The receptors shown here come from a human donor in good health.

About this clonotype: A much larger clonotype is one base distant, so this may be a read error. This chain connects TRBV5-1 to TRBJ2-1; the match to TRBD2 covers 12 bases. This CDR3 has 15 amino acids. Germline CDR1 and CDR2: SGHRS and YFSETQ. The CDR3 spells CATTRGLAGYSEQFF. The CDR3 DNA reads TGCGCCACCACACGCGGACTAGCGGGATACAGTGAGCAGTTCTTC.

CDR3 protein: CASSPMEWNSYNEQFF. CDR3 nucleotides: TGCGCCAGCAGCCCGATGGAGTGGAACTCCTACAATGAGCAGTTCTTC. This chain links TRBV5-1 with TRBJ2-1; D gene uncertain. Germline V gives CDR1 SGHRS, CDR2 YFSETQ. Trimming took 4 bases from V and 0 from J, leaving 14 bases between them. CDR3 size: 16 residues.